A selection of T cell receptor beta chains follows, all from one sample in a study of blood T cell repertoires in COVID-19. The data were produced by immunoSEQ multiplex PCR, yet TCRdb's version contains in-frame clones alone and is incomplete. The data show roughly 260,000 clones, roughly 90% seen once. The material sequenced was PBMCs or T cells enriched from blood (not recorded which). These receptors were collected from a woman aged 25-40 years with acute COVID-19. The CDR3 runs from the conserved cysteine through the conserved F or W. A D gene is named only where the DNA matches it firmly. Some rows mark clone size as missing; the rest say once, few, many or name a class of expanded clone.

J gene | V gene | clone size | D gene | CDR3 DNA | CDR3 protein
TRBJ1-5 | TRBV28 | NA | NA | TGTGCCAGCAGTTCCGGGGGGCAGCCCCAGCATTTT | CASSSGGQPQHF
TRBJ1-6 | TRBV5-1 | NA | NA | TGCGCCAGCAGCGCGGACAGAGGAGGAAATTCACCCCTCCACTTT | CASSADRGGNSPLHF
TRBJ2-3 | TRBV21-1 | NA | NA | TGTGCCAGCAGCAAAGAATGCGGGTTCACAGATACGCAGTATTTT | CASSKECGFTDTQYF
TRBJ2-7 | TRBV6-5 | NA | NA | TGTGCCAGCAGTTACTCGTACAGATCCTACGAGCAGTACTTC | CASSYSYRSYEQYF
TRBJ1-6 | TRBV30 | many | TRBD1 | TGTGCCTGGGATACAGGGGGATCACCCCTCCACTTT | CAWDTGGSPLHF
TRBJ2-7 | TRBV6-5 | NA | TRBD1 | TGTGCCAGCAGTTACGGGGACAGGGGCCACGAGCAGTACTTC | CASSYGDRGHEQYF
TRBJ2-7 | TRBV18 | NA | NA | TGTGCCAGCTCCCAACAACTAGCCCGAGACCACTACGAGCAGTACTTC | CASSQQLARDHYEQYF
TRBJ2-1 | TRBV5-4 | NA | TRBD2 | TGTGCCAGCAGCGGGACTAGCGGATACAATGAGCAGTTCTTC | CASSGTSGYNEQFF
TRBJ1-5 | TRBV2 | NA | NA | TGTGCCAGCAGTGGGAGGGACCCCGACCAGCATTTT | CASSGRDPDQHF
TRBJ1-1 | TRBV2 | once | NA | TGTGCCAGTAGGGGTGGGACAGAAGCTTTCTTT | CASRGGTEAFF
TRBJ2-7 | TRBV25-1 | NA | TRBD1 | TGTGCCAGCAGTGAATGGAAACAGGGGGTCGACGAGCAGTACTTC | CASSEWKQGVDEQYF
TRBJ1-4 | TRBV6-1 | NA | NA | TGTGCCAGCAGTGAATTAACGGGGCCGGAGGGGGAAAAACTGTTTTTT | CASSELTGPEGEKLFF
TRBJ2-4 | TRBV5-6 | NA | TRBD2 | TGTGCCAGCAGCCCGACTAGCGGGAAAAACATTCAGTACTTC | CASSPTSGKNIQYF
TRBJ2-1 | TRBV27 | few | NA | TGTGCCAGCAAACCCGGGACACCTTACAATGAGCAGTTCTTC | CASKPGTPYNEQFF
TRBJ1-3 | TRBV7-9 | NA | NA | TGTGCCAGCACGGAGTTAAGCTCTGGAAACACCATATATTTT | CASTELSSGNTIYF
TRBJ1-2 | TRBV5-1 | NA | TRBD1 | TGCGCCAGCAGCGCCGAACAGGGGGTAGAGTATGGCTACACCTTC | CASSAEQGVEYGYTF
TRBJ1-5 | TRBV5-6 | few | TRBD1 | TGTGCCAGCAGCTTTAAGGGACAGATGAATCAGCCCCAGCATTTT | CASSFKGQMNQPQHF
TRBJ1-6 | TRBV28 | NA | NA | TGTGCCAGCAGTTCCCTGAGGGCGGCAGTGAATTCACCCCTCCACTTT | CASSSLRAAVNSPLHF
TRBJ2-2 | TRBV25-1 | NA | TRBD2 | TGTGCCAGCACCGGGACTAGCGGGAGGGCCGGCACCGGGGAGCTGTTTTTT | CASTGTSGRAGTGELFF
TRBJ2-7 | TRBV2 | NA | TRBD2 | TGTGCCAGTCTAACTAGCGGGGGCTACGAGCAGTACTTC | CASLTSGGYEQYF
TRBJ2-7 | TRBV5-4 | NA | NA | TGTGCCAGCAGCCAACAGGGAGAACACGAGCAGTACTTC | CASSQQGEHEQYF
TRBJ2-4 | TRBV7-9 | NA | TRBD1 | TGTGCCAGCACCTCAGGACAGGGGTACTTC | CASTSGQGYF
TRBJ1-2 | TRBV14 | once | TRBD1 | TGTGCCAGCAGCCACCTAGGACAGGGGGATGGCTACACCTTC | CASSHLGQGDGYTF
TRBJ1-5 | TRBV10-3 | NA | NA | TGTGCCATCAGTGATCAGGCAGTTAGCAATCAGCCCCAGCATTTT | CAISDQAVSNQPQHF
TRBJ1-5 | TRBV28 | NA | NA | TGTGCCAGCAATAAAGGGGGCAATCAGCCCCAGCATTTT | CASNKGGNQPQHF
TRBJ2-5 | TRBV5-1 | NA | TRBD1 | TGCGCCAGCAGCTTCTTGGCAGGGGGCGTTGAGACCCAGTACTTC | CASSFLAGGVETQYF
TRBJ1-1 | TRBV9 | NA | NA | TGTGCCAGCAGCTCCGGGTCGTTGAACACTGAAGCTTTCTTT | CASSSGSLNTEAFF
TRBJ1-2 | TRBV30 | NA | NA | TGTGCCTGGAGTCCCCAGGGTTGGGGCTACACCTTC | CAWSPQGWGYTF
TRBJ2-4 | TRBV4-3 | few | NA | TGCGCCAGCAGCCAAGAAGTTAGGAGGGTAGCCAAAAACATTCAGTACTTC | CASSQEVRRVAKNIQYF
TRBJ2-3 | TRBV9 | once | NA | TGTGCCAGCAGCGTAGCTTTGGGTGATAGCCCACCCACAGATACGCAGTATTTT | CASSVALGDSPPTDTQYF
TRBJ2-7 | TRBV28 | once | TRBD1 | TGTGCCAGCTGGGGTCGACAGGGGGTCAACGAGCAGTACTTC | CASWGRQGVNEQYF
TRBJ1-2 | TRBV5-4 | few | TRBD1 | TGTGCCAGCAGCTTGGTGGGACAGGGAAGCGGCTACACCTTC | CASSLVGQGSGYTF
TRBJ1-1 | TRBV4-3 | NA | NA | TGCGCCAGCAGCCAAGATGTCAGCGACGGGACTGAAGCTTTCTTT | CASSQDVSDGTEAFF
TRBJ2-1 | TRBV28 | NA | TRBD1 | TGTGCCAGCAGTCCGACGGACAGGAACAATGAGCAGTTCTTC | CASSPTDRNNEQFF
TRBJ1-5 | TRBV19 | NA | TRBD1 | TGTGCCACCTCGGACAGGGTTTCTCAGCCCCAGCATTTT | CATSDRVSQPQHF
TRBJ2-7 | TRBV10-3 | NA | TRBD2 | TGTGCCATCAGTGGGGGGACTAGCGGGATGGGCGAGCAGTACTTC | CAISGGTSGMGEQYF